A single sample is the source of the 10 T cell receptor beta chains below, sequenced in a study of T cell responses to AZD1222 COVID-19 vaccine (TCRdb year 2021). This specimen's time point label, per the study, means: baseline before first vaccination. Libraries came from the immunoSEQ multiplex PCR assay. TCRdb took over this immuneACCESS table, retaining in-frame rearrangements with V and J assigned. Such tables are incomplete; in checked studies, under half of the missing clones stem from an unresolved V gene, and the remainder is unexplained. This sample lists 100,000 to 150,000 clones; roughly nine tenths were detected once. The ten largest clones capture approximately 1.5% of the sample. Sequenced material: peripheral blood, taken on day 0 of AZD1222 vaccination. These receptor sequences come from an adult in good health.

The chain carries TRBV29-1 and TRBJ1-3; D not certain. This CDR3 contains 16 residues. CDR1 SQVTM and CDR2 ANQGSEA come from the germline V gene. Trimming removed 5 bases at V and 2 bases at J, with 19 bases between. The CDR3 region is CSVSWGPSAPGNTIYF. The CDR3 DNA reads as TGCAGCGTTAGCTGGGGTCCATCCGCTCCTGGAAACACCATATATTTT.

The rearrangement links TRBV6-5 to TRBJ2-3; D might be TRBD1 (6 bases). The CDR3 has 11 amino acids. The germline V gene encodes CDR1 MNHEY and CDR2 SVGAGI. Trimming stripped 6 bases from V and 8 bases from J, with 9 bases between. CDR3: CASRLQGTQYF. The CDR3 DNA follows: TGTGCCAGCAGGCTACAGGGTACGCAGTATTTT.

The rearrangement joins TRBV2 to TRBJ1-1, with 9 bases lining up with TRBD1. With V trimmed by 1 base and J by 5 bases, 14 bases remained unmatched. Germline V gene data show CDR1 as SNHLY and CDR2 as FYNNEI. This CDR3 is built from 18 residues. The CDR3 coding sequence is TGTGCCAGCAGTGAAGAATGGACAGGGGAGGGTCTTAGGACTGAAGCTTTCTTT. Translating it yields CASSEEWTGEGLRTEAFF.

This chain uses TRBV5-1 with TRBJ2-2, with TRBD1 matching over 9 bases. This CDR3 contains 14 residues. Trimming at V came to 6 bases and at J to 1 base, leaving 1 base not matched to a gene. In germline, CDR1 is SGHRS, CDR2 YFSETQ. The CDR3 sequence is CASKGQGNTGELFF. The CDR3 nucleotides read TGCGCCAGCAAGGGACAGGGGAACACCGGGGAGCTGTTTTTT.

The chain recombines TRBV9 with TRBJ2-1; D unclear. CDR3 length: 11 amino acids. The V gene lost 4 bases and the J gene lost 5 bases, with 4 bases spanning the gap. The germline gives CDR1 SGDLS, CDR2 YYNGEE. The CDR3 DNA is TGTGCCAGCAGCCGCGACAATGAGCAGTTCTTC. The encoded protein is CASSRDNEQFF.

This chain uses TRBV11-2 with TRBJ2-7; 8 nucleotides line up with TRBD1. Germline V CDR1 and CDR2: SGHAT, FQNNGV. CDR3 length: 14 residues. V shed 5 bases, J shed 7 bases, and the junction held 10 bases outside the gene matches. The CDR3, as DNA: TGTGCCAGCAGCCACTGGACAGGGCGGCGGGAGCAGTACTTC. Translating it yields CASSHWTGRREQYF.

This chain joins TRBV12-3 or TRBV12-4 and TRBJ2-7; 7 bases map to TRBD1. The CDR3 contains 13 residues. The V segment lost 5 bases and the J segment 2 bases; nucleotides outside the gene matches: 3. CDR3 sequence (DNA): TGTGCCAGCAGTACCGGGACAGCCTACGAGCAGTACTTC. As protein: CASSTGTAYEQYF.

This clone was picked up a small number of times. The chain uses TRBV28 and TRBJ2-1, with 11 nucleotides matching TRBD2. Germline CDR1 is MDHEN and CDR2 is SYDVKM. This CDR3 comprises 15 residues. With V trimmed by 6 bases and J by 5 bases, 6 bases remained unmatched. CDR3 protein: CASSRLAGTDNEQFF. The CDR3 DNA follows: TGTGCCAGCAGCCGACTAGCGGGGACTGACAATGAGCAGTTCTTC.

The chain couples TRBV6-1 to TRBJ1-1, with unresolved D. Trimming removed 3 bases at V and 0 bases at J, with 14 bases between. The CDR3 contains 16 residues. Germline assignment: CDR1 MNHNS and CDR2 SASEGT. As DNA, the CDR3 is TGTGCCAGCAGTGATTCAGGCGCCCACATGAACACTGAAGCTTTCTTT. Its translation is CASSDSGAHMNTEAFF.

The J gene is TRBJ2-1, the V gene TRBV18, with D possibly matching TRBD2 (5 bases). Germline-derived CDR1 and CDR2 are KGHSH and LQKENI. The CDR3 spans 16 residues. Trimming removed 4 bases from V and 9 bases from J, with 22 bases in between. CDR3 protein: CASSRGPYPSEGEQFF. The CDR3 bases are TGTGCCAGCTCACGCGGGCCTTACCCTTCAGAAGGTGAGCAGTTCTTC. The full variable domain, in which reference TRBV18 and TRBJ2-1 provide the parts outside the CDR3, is NAGVMQNPRHLVRRRGQEARLRCSPMKGHSHVYWYRQLPEEGLKFMVYLQKENIIDESGMPKERFSAEFPKEGPSILRIQQVVRGDSAAYFCASSRGPYPSEGEQFFGPGTRLTVL.